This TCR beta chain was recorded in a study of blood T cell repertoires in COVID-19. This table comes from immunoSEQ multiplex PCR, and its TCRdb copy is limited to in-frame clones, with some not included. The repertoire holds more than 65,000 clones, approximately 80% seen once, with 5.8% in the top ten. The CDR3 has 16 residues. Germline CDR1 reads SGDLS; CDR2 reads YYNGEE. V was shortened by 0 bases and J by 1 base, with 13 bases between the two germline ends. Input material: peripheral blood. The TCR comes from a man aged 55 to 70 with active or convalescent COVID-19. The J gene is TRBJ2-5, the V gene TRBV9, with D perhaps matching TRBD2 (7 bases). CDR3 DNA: TGTGCCAGCAGCGTAGGGCAGGGGAGGGTCCAAGAGACCCAGTACTTC. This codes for CASSVGQGRVQETQYF.